The rows below give T cell receptor beta chains drawn from one sample of a study of T cells in Graves' hyperthyroidism and ophthalmopathy. TCRdb called the multiplex PCR reads again in MiXCR, with one record for every CDR3 protein. Of about 640,000 distinct CDR3 sequences listed, under 25% are singletons. The sequenced material came from blood. Source of these receptors: a man aged 30 to 39 with Graves' ophthalmopathy. The CDR3 runs from the conserved cysteine through the conserved F or W. Each record gives: V gene, J gene, D gene, clone size, CDR3 DNA, CDR3 protein. D genes are given only for firm matches. The size of a clone is reported for some rows only, either as once, few or many, or as a class for expanded clones.

v_gene: TRBV12-3/TRBV12-4
j_gene: TRBJ2-1
d_gene: TRBD2
abundance: many
CDR3nt: TGTGCCAGCAGTTTCTACAGACTCGGACTAGATGGGGGGAGAGGGCAGTTCTTC
CDR3aa: CASSFYRLGLDGGRGQFF

v_gene: TRBV19
j_gene: TRBJ2-3
d_gene: NA
abundance: NA
CDR3nt: TGTGCCAGTAGGACCGTGGATACGCAGTATTTT
CDR3aa: CASRTVDTQYF

v_gene: TRBV6-5
j_gene: TRBJ2-7
d_gene: TRBD2
abundance: many
CDR3nt: TGTGCCAGCAGTTACTCCCTAGCGGGATACTCCTACGAGCAGTACTTC
CDR3aa: CASSYSLAGYSYEQYF

v_gene: TRBV19
j_gene: TRBJ2-3
d_gene: TRBD1
abundance: NA
CDR3nt: TGTGCCAGTAGTAGCCCCAGGACAGGGTTTGAAAATACGCAGTATTTT
CDR3aa: CASSSPRTGFENTQYF

v_gene: TRBV30
j_gene: TRBJ1-1
d_gene: NA
abundance: NA
CDR3nt: TGTGCCTGGAGTCCTTTTGGCACTGAAGCTTTCTTT
CDR3aa: CAWSPFGTEAFF

v_gene: TRBV5-6
j_gene: TRBJ2-1
d_gene: TRBD2
abundance: NA
CDR3nt: TGTGCCAGCAGCTTCGGACTAGCGGGAGGAGAGCAGTTCTTC
CDR3aa: CASSFGLAGGEQFF

v_gene: TRBV15
j_gene: TRBJ2-2
d_gene: NA
abundance: few
CDR3nt: TGTGCCACCAGCAGAGTGTCCGGGATCGCGACCGGGGAGCTGTTTTTT
CDR3aa: CATSRVSGIATGELFF

v_gene: TRBV20-1
j_gene: TRBJ2-7
d_gene: NA
abundance: many
CDR3nt: TGCAGTGCCCCCAGGGGGGACGAGCAGTACTTC
CDR3aa: CSAPRGDEQYF

v_gene: TRBV7-9
j_gene: TRBJ1-4
d_gene: NA
abundance: many
CDR3nt: TGTGCCAGCAGCCCTTTGCTCGGTGGTAATGAAAAACTGTTTTTT
CDR3aa: CASSPLLGGNEKLFF

v_gene: TRBV14
j_gene: TRBJ2-5
d_gene: NA
abundance: NA
CDR3nt: TGTGCCAGCAGCCCTTTGACAGAACAAGAGACCCAGTACTTC
CDR3aa: CASSPLTEQETQYF

v_gene: TRBV2
j_gene: TRBJ2-3
d_gene: TRBD2
abundance: many
CDR3nt: TGTGCCAGCAGTTCGGGACTAGCGGGAGTCACAGATACGCAGTATTTT
CDR3aa: CASSSGLAGVTDTQYF

v_gene: TRBV6-2/TRBV6-3
j_gene: TRBJ1-5
d_gene: TRBD1
abundance: many
CDR3nt: TGTGCCAGCACCCAGGGACAGAGCCGAAACAATCAGCCCCAGCATTTT
CDR3aa: CASTQGQSRNNQPQHF

v_gene: TRBV30
j_gene: TRBJ1-5
d_gene: TRBD1
abundance: many
CDR3nt: TGTGCCTGGAGTCCCACCGGACAGGGCTGGCAGCCCCAGCATTTT
CDR3aa: CAWSPTGQGWQPQHF

v_gene: TRBV3-1
j_gene: TRBJ2-7
d_gene: TRBD2
abundance: few
CDR3nt: TGTGCCAGCAGCCGAGGGACTAGCGGGAGTACCTACGGGCAGTACTTC
CDR3aa: CASSRGTSGSTYGQYF

v_gene: TRBV5-1
j_gene: TRBJ2-1
d_gene: NA
abundance: few
CDR3nt: TGCGCCAGCAGCTTGACGACAAGTGAGCAGTTCTTC
CDR3aa: CASSLTTSEQFF

v_gene: TRBV10-3
j_gene: TRBJ2-1
d_gene: NA
abundance: NA
CDR3nt: TGTGCCATCAGTCAGGGGTTGAATGAGCAGTTCTTC
CDR3aa: CAISQGLNEQFF